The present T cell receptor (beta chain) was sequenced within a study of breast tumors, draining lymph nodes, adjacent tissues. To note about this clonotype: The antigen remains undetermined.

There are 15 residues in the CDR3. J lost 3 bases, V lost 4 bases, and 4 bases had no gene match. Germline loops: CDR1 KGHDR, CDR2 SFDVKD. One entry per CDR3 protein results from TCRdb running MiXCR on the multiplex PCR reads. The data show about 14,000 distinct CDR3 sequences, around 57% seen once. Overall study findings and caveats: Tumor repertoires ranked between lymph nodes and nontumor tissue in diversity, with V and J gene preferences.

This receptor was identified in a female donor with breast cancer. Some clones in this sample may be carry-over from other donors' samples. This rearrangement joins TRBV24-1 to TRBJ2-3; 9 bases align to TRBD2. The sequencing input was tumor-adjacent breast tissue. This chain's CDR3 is CATSETTSGTDTQYF. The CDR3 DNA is TGTGCCACCAGTGAAACGACTAGCGGAACAGATACGCAGTATTTT.